This T cell receptor (beta chain) comes out of a study of CD8+CD57+ T cells in acquired aplastic anemia. Looking at the study overall: The DNA of sorted CD4+ and CD8+ cells averaged around 3 ug.

For sequencing, patients were chosen who had shown expansion of CD8+CD57+ cells by flow cytometry. The patients, all of them, had severe acquired aplastic anemia. No patient had been given any therapy when blood was sampled. V was trimmed by 2 bases and J by 4 bases, leaving 8 bases between them. In germline, CDR1 is ENHRY, CDR2 SYGVKD. The CDR3 spans 13 residues. General study points: Common to patients and controls were roughly 30 CD8+ CDR3 sequences.

About this clonotype itself: Its antigen is still unknown.

Researchers used genomic DNA as the template to profile TCR beta VDJ and CDR3. TCRdb passed the reads through MiXCR, listing each CDR3 protein once. The table records around 200,000 distinct CDR3 sequences, approximately 48% of them present only once. The chain is built from TRBV10-3 and TRBJ1-2, with D uncertain. This TCR derives from a human donor with aplastic anemia. Sequencing used sorted CD4+, CD8+, or CD8+CD57+ T cells (not recorded which) from PBMCs. In DNA, the CDR3 is TGTGCCATCAGTGAGGATAACATCTATGGCTACACCTTC. Its protein product is CAISEDNIYGYTF.